The rows below give T cell receptor beta chains drawn from one sample of a study of vaccination effects on CD4 cells after COVID-19. These TCRs are of unknown antigen specificity. Assay: immunoSEQ multiplex PCR; the TCRdb copy retains only in-frame clones and omits some. Here the sample spans 60,000 to 70,000 clones, about four fifths being singletons. Specimen: CD4+ T cells from PBMCs cultured with HCoV-229E spike peptides, collected before COVID-19 vaccination. Receptors were obtained from a human donor who received a COVID-19 vaccine. Each CDR3 is given with its conserved first and last residue. D genes are given only for firm matches. Clone size is shown for a subset of rows, as once, few, many or a class of expanded clone.

TRBD1 TRBJ1-5 NA TRBV19 CASRDREYQPQHF TGTGCCAGCCGGGACAGGGAATATCAGCCCCAGCATTTT
NA TRBJ2-2 large TRBV3-1/TRBV3-2 CASSQQGSNTGELFF TGTGCCAGCAGCCAGCAGGGCTCCAACACCGGGGAGCTGTTTTTT
TRBD1 TRBJ1-2 NA TRBV4-2 CASRQTGGASSGYTF TGTGCCAGCAGACAGACAGGGGGCGCGTCATCTGGCTACACCTTC
TRBD1 TRBJ2-2 NA TRBV3-1/TRBV3-2 CASRQGGHTGELFF TGTGCCAGCAGACAGGGGGGTCACACCGGGGAGCTGTTTTTT
NA TRBJ1-4 NA TRBV5-1 CASSSTGSGEKLFF TGCGCCAGCAGCTCTACAGGGTCTGGCGAAAAACTGTTTTTT
NA TRBJ2-3 NA TRBV5-1 CASSLVTQTDTQYF TGCGCCAGCAGCTTGGTGACGCAAACAGATACGCAGTATTTT
NA TRBJ2-3 few TRBV9 CASSVGPSTDTQYF TGTGCCAGCAGCGTAGGACCGAGCACAGATACGCAGTATTTT
TRBD1 TRBJ2-2 NA TRBV4-3 CASSLGQANTGELFF TGCGCCAGCAGCCTTGGACAGGCCAACACCGGGGAGCTGTTTTTT
NA TRBJ1-5 NA TRBV7-2 CASSGAQGWNQPQHF TGTGCCAGCAGCGGCGCGCAGGGCTGGAATCAGCCCCAGCATTTT
NA TRBJ2-2 NA TRBV29-1 CSVGGGTGELFF TGCAGCGTTGGGGGTGGCACCGGGGAGCTGTTTTTT
TRBD1 TRBJ2-6 NA TRBV4-2 CASSHFSGTAASGANVLTF TGTGCCAGCAGCCATTTCTCGGGGACAGCCGCCTCTGGGGCCAACGTCCTGACTTTC
NA TRBJ2-3 NA TRBV18 CASSGSAADTQYF TGTGCCAGCTCAGGGTCGGCGGCCGATACGCAGTATTTT
TRBD1 TRBJ1-2 NA TRBV15 CATSRLTGNYGYTF TGTGCCACCAGCAGACTGACAGGGAACTATGGCTACACCTTC
TRBD1 TRBJ1-2 NA TRBV6-6 CASSYSDRGPGYTF TGTGCCAGCAGTTACTCCGACAGGGGGCCTGGCTACACCTTC
NA TRBJ2-3 NA TRBV28 CASSLETDTQYF TGTGCCAGCAGTTTGGAGACAGATACGCAGTATTTT
NA TRBJ2-5 NA TRBV30 CAWSPGRISSTQYF TGTGCCTGGAGTCCCGGGCGGATAAGTTCGACCCAGTACTTC
NA TRBJ2-3 NA TRBV29-1 CSVESLSRFSTDTQYF TGCAGCGTTGAATCATTATCTAGGTTTAGCACAGATACGCAGTATTTT
TRBD1 TRBJ1-2 NA TRBV24-1 CATSDEDRGLGGYTF TGTGCCACCAGTGACGAAGACAGGGGGCTTGGAGGCTACACCTTC
NA TRBJ1-1 NA TRBV2 CASSDGGPTEAFF TGTGCCAGCAGTGACGGGGGGCCCACTGAAGCTTTCTTT
NA TRBJ1-2 once TRBV30 CAWTSPGPYGYTF TGTGCCTGGACCTCACCGGGACCCTATGGCTACACCTTC
TRBD1 TRBJ1-3 NA TRBV5-1 CASTQGAPGNTIYF TGCGCCAGCACCCAGGGGGCCCCTGGAAACACCATATATTTT
TRBD2 TRBJ2-3 NA TRBV11-2 CASSLIAGGRTDTQYF TGTGCCAGCAGTCTGATAGCGGGGGGAAGGACAGATACGCAGTATTTT
TRBD2 TRBJ2-2 NA TRBV5-1 CASSLGLAGALAGELFF TGCGCCAGCAGCTTAGGACTAGCGGGGGCTTTGGCCGGGGAGCTGTTTTTT
TRBD1 TRBJ1-2 NA TRBV5-6 CASSFGLTGSEGYTF TGTGCCAGCAGCTTTGGGTTGACAGGGTCTGAGGGCTACACCTTC
TRBD1 TRBJ2-5 once TRBV3-1/TRBV3-2 CASSQDSSVGTGGYETQYF TGTGCCAGCAGCCAAGATTCAAGTGTAGGGACAGGGGGCTACGAGACCCAGTACTTC
NA TRBJ2-5 NA TRBV9 CASSVGTVQETQYF TGTGCCAGCAGCGTAGGGACAGTCCAAGAGACCCAGTACTTC
TRBD1 TRBJ1-1 few TRBV11-2 CASSSRGRATEAFF TGTGCCAGCAGCTCCAGGGGGCGAGCGACTGAAGCTTTCTTT
NA TRBJ1-5 NA TRBV12-5 CASGVGVSNQPQHF TGTGCTAGTGGTGTGGGGGTTAGCAATCAGCCCCAGCATTTT
TRBD2 TRBJ2-3 NA TRBV2 CASSLLAGGSTDTQYF TGTGCCAGCAGTTTGCTAGCGGGGGGATCCACAGATACGCAGTATTTT
TRBD1 TRBJ2-3 NA TRBV19 CASKNRGTTDTQYF TGTGCCAGCAAAAACAGGGGGACGACAGATACGCAGTATTTT
NA TRBJ1-3 NA TRBV27 CASSSRTGNTIYF TGTGCCAGCAGTTCGAGGACTGGAAACACCATATATTTT
NA TRBJ1-4 NA TRBV5-1 CASRGTTNEKLFF TGCGCCAGCAGGGGGACAACTAATGAAAAACTGTTTTTT
NA TRBJ1-1 NA TRBV7-2 CASMGTPGTEAFF TGTGCCAGCATGGGGACCCCGGGCACTGAAGCTTTCTTT
TRBD2 TRBJ2-3 NA TRBV5-8 CASSLFSGGTDTQYF TGTGCCAGCAGCTTGTTCAGCGGGGGCACAGATACGCAGTATTTT
NA TRBJ2-1 NA TRBV6-5 CASSYSRSLGPGLF TGTGCCAGCAGTTACTCGCGGTCGTTAGGTCCAGGACTCTTC
NA TRBJ2-5 NA TRBV7-8 CASTLRRGGGTQYF TGTGCCAGCACCCTACGAAGGGGGGGTGGGACCCAGTACTTC
NA TRBJ1-1 NA TRBV14 CASSPGASSAFF TGTGCCAGCAGCCCGGGGGCCTCCAGCGCTTTCTTT
NA TRBJ2-5 NA TRBV30 CAWRGFGGYQETQYF TGTGCCTGGAGGGGATTTGGCGGGTACCAAGAGACCCAGTACTTC
TRBD1 TRBJ1-5 NA TRBV6-5 CASSLFDRDTQPQHF TGTGCCAGCAGTCTATTCGACAGGGACACTCAGCCCCAGCATTTT
NA TRBJ1-6 few TRBV28 CASRVANSPLHF TGTGCCAGCAGGGTAGCGAATTCACCCCTCCACTTT
TRBD1 TRBJ1-5 NA TRBV20-1 CSASSGGKPQHF TGCAGTGCTAGTTCAGGGGGCAAGCCCCAGCATTTT
TRBD1 TRBJ1-5 NA TRBV24-1 CATSDGDRFFQPQHF TGTGCCACCAGTGATGGGGACAGATTCTTCCAGCCCCAGCATTTT
NA TRBJ2-2 NA TRBV5-1 CASKRTGDLNTGELFF TGCGCCAGCAAAAGAACAGGGGACTTGAACACCGGGGAGCTGTTTTTT
NA TRBJ2-5 NA TRBV29-1 CSVGRGNQETQYF TGCAGCGTTGGGCGAGGCAATCAAGAGACCCAGTACTTC
TRBD1 TRBJ1-5 NA TRBV5-6 CASTQTGGRGNQPQHF TGTGCCAGCACCCAGACAGGGGGGAGGGGCAATCAGCCCCAGCATTTT
NA TRBJ1-5 NA TRBV5-6 CASSLFATDNQPQHF TGTGCCAGCAGCTTGTTTGCGACAGACAATCAGCCCCAGCATTTT
TRBD2 TRBJ2-3 few TRBV10-3 CAISWDYPDTQYF TGTGCCATCAGCTGGGACTACCCAGATACGCAGTATTTT
NA TRBJ1-1 NA TRBV6-6 CASRPNRQGQNTEAFF TGTGCCAGCAGGCCTAATAGGCAGGGACAGAACACTGAAGCTTTCTTT
NA TRBJ2-2 NA TRBV5-1 CASSYSTGELFF TGCGCCAGCAGCTACAGCACCGGGGAGCTGTTTTTT
NA TRBJ2-3 NA TRBV12-3/TRBV12-4 CASSLVDTQYF TGTGCCAGCAGTCTGGTGGATACGCAGTATTTT
TRBD2 TRBJ2-5 once TRBV4-1 CASSATTGTSAFETQYF TGCGCCAGCAGCGCCACAACCGGGACTAGTGCCTTTGAGACCCAGTACTTC
NA TRBJ1-5 NA TRBV19 CASSIGPWGQGRQSNQPQHF TGTGCCAGTAGTATAGGCCCCTGGGGGCAGGGGCGGCAAAGCAATCAGCCCCAGCATTTT
TRBD1 TRBJ1-5 NA TRBV30 CAWSVSGQGDQPQHF TGTGCCTGGAGTGTCAGCGGACAGGGAGATCAGCCCCAGCATTTT